One sample yielded the 27 T cell receptor beta chains listed below, sequenced in a study of beta chain features in type 1 diabetes. TCRB transcripts that were expressed got sequenced, as all of the isolated RNA had been reverse transcribed. Using immunoSEQ multiplex PCR, the repertoire was profiled, and TCRdb retains in-frame clones only, with some absent. The sample holds under 900,000 clones, 15% to 20% seen once. What was sequenced was naive CD4+ T cells from blood. The receptors were gathered from a woman younger than 35 in good health.

A few counts support this clone. V is TRBV6-5 and J is TRBJ1-4; 9 bases match TRBD1. V was clipped by 2 bases and J by 10 bases; unmatched bases: 5. The CDR3 extends over 14 amino acids. Germline CDR1 and CDR2: MNHEY and SVGAGI. The CDR3 reads CASSYQGQGTKLFF. The CDR3 nucleotides are TGTGCCAGCAGTTACCAGGGACAGGGAACAAAACTGTTTTTT.

This clone has just a few counts. J is TRBJ2-3 and V is TRBV6-5; 9 bases fit TRBD1. This CDR3 spans 16 amino acids. J was trimmed by 1 base and V by 2 bases; bases with no gene match: 4. Germline assignment: CDR1 MNHEY and CDR2 SVGAGI. Written as DNA, the CDR3 is TGTGCCAGCAGTTACGACAGGGGGTTTCGCACAGATACGCAGTATTTT. Its translation is CASSYDRGFRTDTQYF.

The V gene is TRBV7-8, the J gene TRBJ2-5; 7 bases line up with TRBD1. The CDR3 is 13 residues long. The germline V gene encodes CDR1 SGHVS and CDR2 FQNEAQ. Trimming cost V 5 bases and J 5 bases; bases outside gene matches: 5. The DNA of the CDR3 is TGTGCCAGCAGCCGTAGCAGGGGGGAGACCCAGTACTTC. It translates to CASSRSRGETQYF.

This clone came up a few times. The chain links TRBV20-1 to TRBJ2-1, with D unclear. The CDR3 covers 11 residues. Germline-derived CDR1 and CDR2 are DFQATT and SNEGSKA (reference sequence). V lost 2 bases, J lost 12 bases, and 11 bases lay in between. CDR3 protein: CSARLVTGQFF. As DNA, the CDR3 is TGCAGTGCTAGACTAGTTACGGGGCAGTTCTTC.

This clone was recorded a few times. The chain uses TRBV5-4 and TRBJ1-1; D may be TRBD1 (5 bases). Trimming took 0 bases from V and 1 from J, leaving 10 bases between them. This CDR3 is built from 15 residues. Germline V CDR1 and CDR2: SGHNT, YYREEE (reference sequence). The CDR3 spells CASSLGKGRNTEAFF. CDR3 coding DNA: TGTGCCAGCAGCTTGGGGAAGGGGAGGAACACTGAAGCTTTCTTT.

The rearrangement uses TRBV5-1 and TRBJ1-1; 9 bases line up with TRBD1. V gave up 4 bases and J gave up 10 bases; unmatched junction bases: 8. The CDR3 extends over 13 amino acids. Germline CDR1 reads SGHRS; CDR2 reads YFSETQ. The CDR3 bases are TGCGCCAGCAGCGTACAGGGACAGGGAGCAGCTTTCTTT. It is translated as CASSVQGQGAAFF.

The V gene is TRBV27, the J gene TRBJ2-7, with 7 bases matching TRBD2. The CDR3 contains 14 residues. Trimming took 9 bases from V and 2 from J; bases not matched to a gene: 10. The germline V gene encodes CDR1 MNHEY and CDR2 SMNVEV (reference sequence). The CDR3 DNA reads as TGTGCCAGGTCGGCCAGCGGGGTCACCTACGAGCAGTACTTC. This translates into CARSASGVTYEQYF.

The chain has TRBV10-3 and TRBJ2-2; D is unresolved. Trimming cost V 2 bases and J 6 bases, with 10 bases left between them. Germline-derived CDR1 and CDR2 are ENHRY and SYGVKD. CDR3 length: 14 amino acids. This CDR3 is CAISETRSAGELFF. As DNA, the CDR3 is TGTGCCATCAGTGAGACCAGATCAGCCGGGGAGCTGTTTTTT.

A few counts support this clone. The chain employs TRBV7-2 and TRBJ1-1; perhaps TRBD1 as D (5 bases). Trimming cost V 5 bases and J 2 bases, with 12 bases left between them. This CDR3 has 14 residues. The germline V gene encodes CDR1 SGHTA and CDR2 FQGNSA. CDR3 residues: CASSKRQLNTEAFF. CDR3 DNA sequence: TGTGCCAGCAGCAAGAGACAGCTAAACACTGAAGCTTTCTTT.

V usage is TRBV19 and J usage is TRBJ2-1, with 12 bases lining up with TRBD2. V lost 4 bases and J lost 4; bases outside the gene matches: 2. Germline V CDR1 and CDR2: LNHDA, SQIVND (reference sequence). The CDR3 is made up of 15 amino acids. The CDR3 DNA sequence: TGTGCCAGTAGTACTGGACTAGCGGGGTACAATGAGCAGTTCTTC. It translates to CASSTGLAGYNEQFF.

This chain uses TRBV15 with TRBJ1-1, with TRBD1 matching over 7 bases. The CDR3 has 15 residues. CDR1 LNHNV and CDR2 YYDKDF come from the germline V gene (reference sequence). V was clipped by 3 bases and J by 0 bases; unmatched bases: 4. CDR3 amino acids: CATSRSRGMNTEAFF. The CDR3, as DNA: TGTGCCACCAGCAGGTCCAGGGGGATGAACACTGAAGCTTTCTTT.

The chain uses TRBV11-2 and TRBJ2-7; 9 bases line up with TRBD2. The V gene's germline CDR1 is SGHAT and CDR2 FQNNGV. Germline trimming cut 0 bases from V and 1 base from J; bases unmatched to any gene: 4. This CDR3 spans 16 amino acids. The CDR3 bases are TGTGCCAGCAGCTTAGAAGTGACTAGCGGATCCTACGAGCAGTACTTC. Translating it yields CASSLEVTSGSYEQYF. The complete variable domain, with remaining parts taken from reference TRBV11-2 and TRBJ2-7, reads EAGVAQSPRYKIIEKRQSVAFWCNPISGHATLYWYQQILGQGPKLLIQFQNNGVVDDSQLPKDRFSAERLKGVDSTLKIQPAKLEDSAVYLCASSLEVTSGSYEQYFGPGTRLTVT.

This chain uses TRBV7-9 with TRBJ2-1; no clear D gene. Trimming stripped 5 bases from V and 0 bases from J, with 11 bases between. From germline, CDR1 is SEHNR and CDR2 FQNEAQ (reference sequence). This CDR3 is built from 15 residues. Here the CDR3 reads CASSLTRDSYNEQFF. CDR3 nucleotides: TGTGCCAGCAGCCTGACACGAGACTCCTACAATGAGCAGTTCTTC.

This clone was seen a single time. Other DNA variants within this sample encode the same CDR3. The chain joins TRBV6-6 to TRBJ2-7; D gene ambiguous. Germline V gene sequence: CDR1 MNHNY, CDR2 SVGAGI (reference sequence). The CDR3 loop spans 12 amino acids. V lost 0 bases and J lost 4, with 4 bases in between. CDR3 loop: CASSYSPYEQYF. In DNA, the CDR3 is TGTGCCAGCAGTTACTCACCGTACGAGCAGTACTTC.

This clone has only a few counts. The chain joins TRBV27 to TRBJ2-5; 9 bases agree with TRBD1. This CDR3 has 15 amino acids. J was trimmed by 5 bases and V by 7 bases; bases with no gene match: 11. Germline V gene data show CDR1 as MNHEY and CDR2 as SMNVEV (reference sequence). The CDR3: CASIEDRGFEETQYF. The CDR3 DNA follows: TGTGCCAGCATCGAGGACAGGGGTTTCGAGGAGACCCAGTACTTC.

The rearrangement links TRBV5-8 to TRBJ2-7, with TRBD1 as a possible D gene (5 bases). Between the trimmed V and J ends, which lost 4 bases and 4 bases, there was a span of 18 bases. The CDR3 is 15 residues long. CDR1 is SGHTS, CDR2 YDEGEE, per germline. This chain's CDR3 is CASSARVRAEYEQYF. DNA of the CDR3: TGTGCCAGCAGCGCCAGGGTCAGGGCGGAGTACGAGCAGTACTTC.

This chain connects TRBV6-5 to TRBJ1-1; a weak D match, TRBD1 (5 bases). Deletions cut 7 bases from V and 4 bases from J, with 19 bases between. The CDR3 is made up of 15 amino acids. CDR1 and CDR2 from the germline V gene are MNHEY and SVGAGI. CDR3 region: CASTPGPRGSTEAFF. The CDR3 DNA follows: TGTGCCAGCACCCCGGGACCGCGGGGGAGCACTGAAGCTTTCTTT.

This clone was recorded a few times. This chain joins TRBV7-9 and TRBJ2-1; D may be TRBD2 (5 bases). Trimming stripped 1 base from V and 3 bases from J, with 10 bases between. There are 15 residues in the CDR3. Per the germline V gene, CDR1 is SEHNR and CDR2 is FQNEAQ (reference sequence). Here the CDR3 reads CASSLERRIYNEQFF. CDR3 DNA: TGTGCCAGCAGCTTAGAGAGGAGGATCTACAATGAGCAGTTCTTC.

This chain connects TRBV7-2 to TRBJ2-1; 7 bases line up with TRBD2. Germline V gene sequence: CDR1 SGHTA, CDR2 FQGNSA. This CDR3 is built from 15 residues. J gave up 2 bases and V 5 bases, and 6 bases lay outside the gene matches. CDR3 sequence (DNA): TGTGCCAGCAGCCAGCGGGGAGGGGCCTACAATGAGCAGTTCTTC. This codes for CASSQRGGAYNEQFF.

V is TRBV6-6 and J is TRBJ2-1; 11 bases are a match to TRBD2. Germline lookup yields CDR1 MNHNY and CDR2 SVGAGI (reference sequence). With V trimmed by 6 bases and J by 7 bases, 5 bases remained unmatched. CDR3 size: 14 residues. The CDR3, as DNA: TGTGCCAGCAGCCTCGGGACTAGCGGAAATGAGCAGTTCTTC. Translated: CASSLGTSGNEQFF.

This clone showed up just a few times. V gene TRBV5-4 combines with J gene TRBJ2-7; the match to TRBD1 covers 7 bases. V lost 4 bases to trimming and J lost 3 bases; unmatched junction nucleotides: 10. Germline CDR1 SGHNT, CDR2 YYREEE (reference sequence). The CDR3 has 15 amino acids. The CDR3 is CASSPGQVPYYEQYF. The CDR3 region has the DNA TGTGCCAGCAGCCCCGGACAGGTCCCATACTACGAGCAGTACTTC.

The chain is built from TRBV15 and TRBJ2-3, with D unclear. The germline V and J ends were trimmed by 1 base and 4 bases, with 6 bases remaining between them. Germline V gene data show CDR1 as LNHNV and CDR2 as YYDKDF (reference sequence). This CDR3 spans 13 amino acids. CDR3 sequence: CATSRVGSDTQYF. The CDR3 DNA sequence: TGTGCCACCAGCAGAGTTGGTTCAGATACGCAGTATTTT. Full variable domain (remainder filled in from reference TRBV15 and TRBJ2-3): DAMVIQNPRYQVTQFGKPVTLSCSQTLNHNVMYWYQQKSSQAPKLLFHYYDKDFNNEADTPDNFQSRRPNTSFCFLDIRSPGLGDTAMYLCATSRVGSDTQYFGPGTRLTVL.

The chain recombines TRBV4-3 with TRBJ2-7; D is ambiguous. The CDR3 covers 16 residues. V gave up 1 base and J gave up 7 bases, with 20 bases separating them. Germline V CDR1 and CDR2: LGHNA, YSLEER. The CDR3 nucleotides are TGCGCCAGCAGCCAAGTTGTGGGGTCGTCGATTCGGGAGCAGTACTTC. Translation gives CASSQVVGSSIREQYF.

A few counts support this clone. The chain carries TRBV4-2 and TRBJ2-5, with 9 positions matching TRBD1. CDR1 and CDR2 (germline): LGHNA, YNFKEQ. Trimming removed 5 bases from V and 5 bases from J; junction bases left unmatched: 9. The CDR3 consists of 15 residues. CDR3 nucleotide sequence: TGTGCCAGCAGCTCTCGGACAGGGGAAGGGGAGACCCAGTACTTC. The encoded protein is CASSSRTGEGETQYF.

The chain is built from TRBV7-2 and TRBJ1-1, with D perhaps TRBD1 (6 bases). The V gene's germline CDR1 is SGHTA and CDR2 FQGNSA. The CDR3 covers 13 residues. V was trimmed by 4 bases and J by 3 bases, leaving 9 bases between them. CDR3 amino acids: CASSWTVHTEAFF. The CDR3 DNA reads TGTGCCAGCAGCTGGACAGTACACACTGAAGCTTTCTTT.

The gene calls are TRBV7-3 and TRBJ2-6; D perhaps matches TRBD2 (6 bases). The V end was cut by 2 bases, the J end by 2 bases, with 16 bases between. The CDR3 sequence is 18 residues long. CDR1 is SGHTA, CDR2 FQGTGA, per germline. The CDR3 DNA sequence: TGTGCCAGCAGCTTAGCGTTTATCGGGAGTGCTGGGGCCAACGTCCTGACTTTC. Translation gives CASSLAFIGSAGANVLTF.

This clone came up a few times. Other DNA sequences in this specimen translate into the identical CDR3. The chain has TRBV2 and TRBJ2-3; 8 positions match TRBD1. CDR1 is SNHLY and CDR2 is FYNNEI in the germline V gene. The CDR3 has 14 residues. After removal of 4 bases from V and 5 bases from J, the junction contained 5 bases not matched to a gene. This chain's CDR3 is CASSVVQGVDTQYF. The CDR3 coding sequence is TGTGCCAGCAGTGTTGTACAGGGGGTAGATACGCAGTATTTT.